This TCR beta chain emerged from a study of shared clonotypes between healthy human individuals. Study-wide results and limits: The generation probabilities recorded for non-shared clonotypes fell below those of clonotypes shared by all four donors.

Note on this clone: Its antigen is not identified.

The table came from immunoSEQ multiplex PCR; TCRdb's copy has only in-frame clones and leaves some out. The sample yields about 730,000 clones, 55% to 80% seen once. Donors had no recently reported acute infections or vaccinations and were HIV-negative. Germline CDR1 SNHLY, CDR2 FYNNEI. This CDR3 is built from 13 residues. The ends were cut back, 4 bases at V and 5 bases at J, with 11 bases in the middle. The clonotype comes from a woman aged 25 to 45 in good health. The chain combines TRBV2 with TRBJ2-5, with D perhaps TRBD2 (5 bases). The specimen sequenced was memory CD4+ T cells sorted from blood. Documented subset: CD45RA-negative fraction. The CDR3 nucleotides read TGTGCCAGCAGTGGGGGTAGCGACGAGACCCAGTACTTC. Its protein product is CASSGGSDETQYF.